The next 10 T cell receptor beta chains were all read from a single sample in a study of T cell changes during pregnancy in multiple sclerosis. Repertoires were generated with immunoSEQ multiplex PCR, while TCRdb's copy carries only in-frame clones and drops some. This table has 45,000 to 55,000 clones, 85% to 95% appearing once. The input for sequencing was CD4+ T cells from peripheral blood mononuclear cells, taken in the second trimester of pregnancy. All receptors derive from a female donor in good health, enrolled as a control in a pregnancy study.

The gene calls are TRBV5-4 and TRBJ2-3; D may be TRBD2 (7 bases). Germline V gene sequence: CDR1 SGHNT, CDR2 YYREEE (reference sequence). This CDR3 has 16 amino acids. V lost 0 bases to trimming and J lost 2 bases, with 13 bases between them. CDR3: CASSLGPGGHTDTQYF. CDR3 DNA: TGTGCCAGCAGCTTGGGGCCCGGGGGGCACACAGATACGCAGTATTTT.

CDR3 sequence (DNA): TGCACCAGCAGCCAAGTCGGACAGGGTTTTCCAGATACGCAGTATTTT. It yields the protein CTSSQVGQGFPDTQYF. The gene calls are TRBV1 and TRBJ2-3; TRBD1 was called by the table and not checked on the DNA. TRBV1 corresponds to a pseudogene. The CDR3 runs 16 residues.

This clone was observed once. This CDR3 is CASSWYTKRSSYNEQFF. The CDR3, as DNA: TGTGCCAGCAGCTGGTATACTAAGCGGAGCTCCTACAATGAGCAGTTCTTC. The chain carries TRBV11-3 and TRBJ2-1; the D gene is possibly TRBD2 (5 bases). Looked up from germline, CDR1 is SGHNT and CDR2 is YENEEA. The CDR3 spans 17 residues. V was cut by 4 bases and J by 0 bases, with 16 bases left in between.

The chain links TRBV5-1 to TRBJ1-6; 10 bases match TRBD1. J gave up 10 bases and V 3 bases, and 4 bases lay outside the gene matches. This CDR3 has 14 amino acids. Germline V gene data show CDR1 as SGHRS and CDR2 as YFSETQ. The CDR3 DNA is TGCGCCAGCAGCTCGGGACAGGGGAGATCACCCCTCCACTTT. Its protein product is CASSSGQGRSPLHF.

V gene TRBV28 combines with J gene TRBJ1-2, with a possible D match to TRBD1 (6 bases). The CDR3 totals 14 residues. Trimming shortened V by 6 bases and J by 1 base, and 12 bases separated the two germline ends. CDR1 is MDHEN and CDR2 is SYDVKM in the germline V gene. CDR3 sequence reads: CASSQDSSNYGYTF. As DNA, the CDR3 is TGTGCCAGCAGCCAGGACAGCAGTAACTATGGCTACACCTTC.

The table lists this clone with a count of one. The chain links TRBV2 to TRBJ2-1; 10 positions match TRBD1. CDR3 length: 16 residues. Germline values: CDR1 SNHLY, CDR2 FYNNEI. V shed 1 base and J 7 bases; nucleotides not matched to a gene: 7. CDR3 bases: TGTGCCAGCAGTGAAGGTGTAGACAGGGGGCCGAATGAGCAGTTCTTC. This encodes CASSEGVDRGPNEQFF.

The V and J genes are TRBV7-8 and TRBJ2-1, with TRBD1 matching 8 bases. Germline CDR1 reads SGHVS; CDR2 reads FQNEAQ. The CDR3 extends over 15 amino acids. Trimming took 5 bases from V and 7 from J; bases not matched to a gene: 10. The chain's CDR3 is CASSPYRGAGNEQFF. The CDR3 coding sequence is TGTGCCAGCAGCCCCTACAGGGGGGCTGGTAATGAGCAGTTCTTC.

The V call is TRBV14, the J call TRBJ2-1; a possible D gene is TRBD1 (6 bases). CDR1 is SGHDN and CDR2 is FVKESK in the germline V gene. The CDR3 has 16 residues. Deletions cut 4 bases from V and 5 bases from J, with 18 bases between. This CDR3 reads CASSLMGQGIHNEQFF. Here the CDR3 DNA reads TGTGCCAGCAGCCTCATGGGGCAGGGGATCCACAATGAGCAGTTCTTC.

The V gene is TRBV9, the J gene TRBJ2-1; 9 bases line up with TRBD2. J lost 5 bases, V lost 4 bases, and 10 bases had no gene match. Germline values: CDR1 SGDLS, CDR2 YYNGEE. CDR3 length equals 16 residues. CDR3 region: CASSPQGTSKNNEQFF. CDR3 nucleotides: TGTGCCAGCAGCCCTCAAGGGACTAGCAAGAACAATGAGCAGTTCTTC.

This clone was observed a single time. The rearrangement uses TRBV19 and TRBJ1-1; perhaps TRBD1 as D (6 bases). V lost 7 bases, J lost 3 bases, and 15 bases lay in between. From germline, CDR1 is LNHDA and CDR2 SQIVND (reference sequence). The CDR3 sequence is 14 residues long. CDR3 amino acids: CASTTGWGHTEAFF. As DNA, the CDR3 is TGTGCCAGTACCACCGGTTGGGGGCACACTGAAGCTTTCTTT.